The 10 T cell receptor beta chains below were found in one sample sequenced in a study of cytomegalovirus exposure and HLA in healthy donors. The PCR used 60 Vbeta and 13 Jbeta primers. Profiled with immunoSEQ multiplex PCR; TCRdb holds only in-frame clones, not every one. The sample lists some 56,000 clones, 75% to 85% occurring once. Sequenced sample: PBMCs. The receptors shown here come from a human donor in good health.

CDR3 protein: CASSLGGAFGGGNTIYF. The CDR3 bases are TGTGCCAGCAGCTTGGGTGGGGCCTTCGGCGGAGGAAACACCATATATTTT. The chain recombines TRBV5-4 with TRBJ1-3; possibly TRBD1 for D (5 bases). Trimming left V 0 bases short and J 4 bases short, with 17 bases between. The CDR3 runs to 17 residues. Germline V lookup: CDR1 SGHNT, CDR2 YYREEE (reference sequence).

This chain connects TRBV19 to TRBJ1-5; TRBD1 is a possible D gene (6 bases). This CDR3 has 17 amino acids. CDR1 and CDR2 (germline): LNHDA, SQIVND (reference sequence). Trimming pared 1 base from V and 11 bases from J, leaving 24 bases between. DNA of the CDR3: TGTGCCAGTAGTATAGTTGGAGGAGGGGGGGACGATCCGACCCAGCATTTT. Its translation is CASSIVGGGGDDPTQHF.

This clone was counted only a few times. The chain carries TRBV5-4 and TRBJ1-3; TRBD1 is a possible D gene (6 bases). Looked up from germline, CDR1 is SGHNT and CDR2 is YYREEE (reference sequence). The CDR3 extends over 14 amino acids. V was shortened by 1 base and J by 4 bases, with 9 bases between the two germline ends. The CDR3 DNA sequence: TGTGCCAGCAGCTTGCGACAGGACGGAAACACCATATATTTT. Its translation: CASSLRQDGNTIYF.

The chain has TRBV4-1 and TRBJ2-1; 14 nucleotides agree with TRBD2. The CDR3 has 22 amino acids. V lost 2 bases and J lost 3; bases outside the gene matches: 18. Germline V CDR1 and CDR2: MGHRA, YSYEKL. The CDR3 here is CASSQFILRLAGGPTIYNEQFF. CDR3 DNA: TGCGCCAGCAGCCAATTCATCCTCCGACTAGCGGGGGGGCCGACGATCTACAATGAGCAGTTCTTC.

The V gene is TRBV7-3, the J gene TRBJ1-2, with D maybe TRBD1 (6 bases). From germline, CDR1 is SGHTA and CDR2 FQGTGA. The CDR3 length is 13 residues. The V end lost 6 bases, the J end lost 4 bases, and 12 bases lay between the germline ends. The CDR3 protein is CASSQQGTYGYTF. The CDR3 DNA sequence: TGTGCCAGCAGTCAACAGGGTACCTATGGCTACACCTTC. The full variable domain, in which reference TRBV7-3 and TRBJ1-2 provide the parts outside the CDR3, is GAGVSQTPSNKVTEKGKYVELRCDPISGHTALYWYRQSLGQGPEFLIYFQGTGAADDSGLPNDRFFAVRPEGSVSTLKIQRTERGDSAVYLCASSQQGTYGYTFGSGTRLTVV.

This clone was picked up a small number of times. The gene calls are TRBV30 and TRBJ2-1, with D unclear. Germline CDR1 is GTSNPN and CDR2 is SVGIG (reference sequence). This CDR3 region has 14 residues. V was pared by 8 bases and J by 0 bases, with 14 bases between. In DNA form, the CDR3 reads TGTGCCAGCCTCCCCTCCGGCTCCTACAATGAGCAGTTCTTC. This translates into CASLPSGSYNEQFF.

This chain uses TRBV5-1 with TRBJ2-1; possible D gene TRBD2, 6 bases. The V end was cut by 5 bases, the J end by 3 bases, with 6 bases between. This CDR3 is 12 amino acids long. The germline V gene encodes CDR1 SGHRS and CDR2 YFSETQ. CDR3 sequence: CASSSGYNEQFF. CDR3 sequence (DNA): TGCGCCAGCAGTAGCGGCTACAATGAGCAGTTCTTC.

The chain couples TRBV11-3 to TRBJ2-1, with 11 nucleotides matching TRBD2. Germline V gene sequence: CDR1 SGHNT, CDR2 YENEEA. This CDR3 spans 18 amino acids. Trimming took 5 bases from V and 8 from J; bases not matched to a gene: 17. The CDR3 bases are TGTGCCAGCAGCCCGGGTCCAGCCACGGGACTAGCGGCGGATGAGCAGTTCTTC. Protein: CASSPGPATGLAADEQFF.

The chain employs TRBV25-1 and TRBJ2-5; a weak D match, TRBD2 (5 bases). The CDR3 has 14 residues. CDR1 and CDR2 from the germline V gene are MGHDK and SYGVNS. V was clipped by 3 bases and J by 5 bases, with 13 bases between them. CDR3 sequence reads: CASSERAGYETQYF. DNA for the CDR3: TGTGCCAGCAGTGAGAGGGCTGGATACGAGACCCAGTACTTC.

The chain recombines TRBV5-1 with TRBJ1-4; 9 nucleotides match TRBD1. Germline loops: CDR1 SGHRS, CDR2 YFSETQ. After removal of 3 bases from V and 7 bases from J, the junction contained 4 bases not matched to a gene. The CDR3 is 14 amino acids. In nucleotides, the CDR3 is TGCGCCAGCAGCTCCGGGACAGGGAGTGAAAAACTGTTTTTT. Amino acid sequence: CASSSGTGSEKLFF.